Listed here are 13 T cell receptor beta chains from one sample, sequenced in a study of human T cells and chemical hapten exposure. TCRdb used MiXCR to reprocess the RACE reads, holding one entry per CDR3 protein. The table includes around 42,000 distinct CDR3 sequences, approximately 9.7% detected once. Specified time point: patch test 2, 6 weeks after DPC sensitization. Treatment here: therapeutic diphenylcyclopropenone sensitization with weekly scalp DPC. Total RNA was extracted from unfractionated whole blood. The sample consisted of whole blood, taken in connection with sensitization to the hapten diphenylcyclopropenone (DPC). The receptors here all came from a woman in her thirties with alopecia areata. Some clones in this sample may be carry-over from other donors' samples.

This clonotype was counted many times. The rearrangement joins TRBV2 to TRBJ2-5; 9 bases line up with TRBD2. Germline lookup yields CDR1 SNHLY and CDR2 FYNNEI. The V segment lost 0 bases and the J segment 4 bases; nucleotides outside the gene matches: 3. The CDR3 is made up of 15 amino acids. The CDR3 spells CASSEARGGGETQYF. CDR3 bases: TGTGCCAGCAGTGAAGCGCGGGGGGGCGGAGAGACCCAGTACTTC.

This chain uses TRBV9 with TRBJ2-3; TRBD1 matches 9 bases. The CDR3 spans 15 residues. Trimming cost V 0 bases and J 1 base; bases outside gene matches: 0. CDR1 SGDLS and CDR2 YYNGEE come from the germline V gene. CDR3 DNA: TGTGCCAGCAGCGTAGGGACAGGGGGCACAGATACGCAGTATTTT. Encoded protein: CASSVGTGGTDTQYF. The complete variable domain, with remaining parts taken from reference TRBV9 and TRBJ2-3, reads DSGVTQTPKHLITATGQRVTLRCSPRSGDLSVYWYQQSLDQGLQFLIQYYNGEERAKGNILERFSAQQFPDLHSELNLSSLELGDSALYFCASSVGTGGTDTQYFGPGTRLTVL.

This clonotype came up a few times. This sequence joins TRBV20-1 and TRBJ2-7; 9 nucleotides match TRBD1. Trimming at V came to 6 bases and at J to 3 bases, leaving 6 bases not matched to a gene. The length of the CDR3 is 13 residues. CDR1 is DFQATT and CDR2 is SNEGSKA in the germline V gene (reference sequence). Written as DNA, the CDR3 is TGCAGTGCGAATACAGGGGGCGTCTACGAGCAGTACTTC. It is translated as CSANTGGVYEQYF.

This clonotype was observed a few times. The V call is TRBV11-2, the J call TRBJ2-7; possible D gene TRBD1, 6 bases. The ends were cut back, 1 base at V and 4 bases at J, with 8 bases in the middle. Per germline, CDR1 SGHAT and CDR2 FQNNGV. The length of the CDR3 is 13 residues. The CDR3 sequence: CASSLVTGYEQYF. The CDR3 DNA reads TGTGCCAGCAGCTTAGTGACAGGTTACGAGCAGTACTTC.

This rearrangement joins TRBV7-2 to TRBJ2-1; 15 nucleotides agree with TRBD2. This CDR3 comprises 14 residues. V lost 4 bases and J lost 15; bases outside the gene matches: 7. Germline loops: CDR1 SGHTA, CDR2 FQGNSA. CDR3 in DNA: TGTGCCAGCAGCTCCGGACTAGCGGGGGGGCAACTGTTCTTC. It yields the protein CASSSGLAGGQLFF.

The gene calls are TRBV18 and TRBJ2-1, with D hard to call. V was pared by 6 bases and J by 0 bases, with 6 bases between. This CDR3 is 13 amino acids long. Germline loops: CDR1 KGHSH, CDR2 LQKENI. The CDR3 nucleotides are TGTGCCAGCTCGCCCCTCTCCTACAATGAGCAGTTCTTC. It yields the protein CASSPLSYNEQFF.

A word on this clonotype: An end of the junction differs from the germline gene, which may be a read error. This sequence joins TRBV5-6 and TRBJ2-5; maybe TRBD2 (5 bases). The CDR3 extends over 17 amino acids. Germline-derived CDR1 and CDR2 are SGHDT and YYEEEE. CDR3 protein: CANSLAVFISVQETQYF. CDR3 DNA sequence: TGTGCCAACAGCTTGGCCGTATTCATTAGCGTTCAAGAGACCCAGTACTTC. Drawing the rest from reference TRBV5-6 and TRBJ2-5, the complete variable domain is DAGVTQSPTHLIKTRGQQVTLRCSPKSGHDTVSWYQQALGQGPQFIFQYYEEEERQRGNFPDRFSGHQFPNYSSELNVNALLLGDSALYLCANSLAVFISVQETQYFGPGTRLLVL.

The chain combines TRBV9 with TRBJ2-2, with TRBD2 matching 10 bases. CDR3 length equals 16 residues. Germline-derived CDR1 and CDR2 are SGDLS and YYNGEE. The V gene end was trimmed by 3 bases and the J gene end by 4 bases; junction bases not matched to a gene: 6. The CDR3 protein is CASSAISGGSTGELFF. The DNA for the CDR3 is TGTGCCAGCAGCGCTATTAGCGGGGGGAGCACCGGGGAGCTGTTTTTT.

This clonotype appeared many times. CDR3 protein: CASSRTYQETQYF. The CDR3 DNA reads as TGTGCCAGCAGTAGAACGTACCAAGAGACCCAGTACTTC. The chain employs TRBV28 and TRBJ2-5; D gene ambiguous. Germline CDR1 and CDR2: MDHEN and SYDVKM. The CDR3 covers 13 residues. V was shortened by 5 bases and J by 0 bases, with 7 bases between the two germline ends.

The chain recombines TRBV29-1 with TRBJ1-2; D possibly corresponds to TRBD1 (5 bases). Germline lookup yields CDR1 SQVTM and CDR2 ANQGSEA. V was cut by 1 base and J by 2 bases, with 14 bases left in between. This CDR3 region has 15 residues. The CDR3 here is CSVEGRGSANYGYTF. The DNA of the CDR3 is TGCAGCGTTGAAGGAAGGGGTAGTGCCAACTATGGCTACACCTTC.

This clonotype was detected only a few times. This chain uses TRBV2 with TRBJ2-1; D tentatively reads TRBD1 or TRBD2 (5 bases each). CDR1 and CDR2 (germline): SNHLY, FYNNEI. The V gene lost 8 bases and the J gene lost 7 bases, with 6 bases spanning the gap. CDR3 size: 10 residues. CDR3 region: CASWGNEQFF. For the CDR3, the DNA is TGTGCCAGCTGGGGGAATGAGCAGTTCTTC.

This clonotype was detected a few times. The rearrangement joins TRBV5-1 to TRBJ1-2; D is perhaps TRBD1 (5 bases). The germline V and J ends were trimmed by 4 bases and 5 bases, with 12 bases remaining between them. In germline, CDR1 is SGHRS, CDR2 YFSETQ. The CDR3 loop spans 13 amino acids. CDR3 sequence reads: CASSRDRLYGYTF. The CDR3 region has the DNA TGCGCCAGCAGCCGAGACAGACTGTATGGCTACACCTTC. The whole variable domain, filled in from reference TRBV5-1 and TRBJ1-2, reads KAGVTQTPRYLIKTRGQQVTLSCSPISGHRSVSWYQQTPGQGLQFLFEYFSETQRNKGNFPGRFSGRQFSNSRSEMNVSTLELGDSALYLCASSRDRLYGYTFGSGTRLTVV.

The CDR3 DNA reads as TGTGCCAGCAGCCTCATCGGGACAGGTGAAGAGACCCAGTACTTC. It encodes CASSLIGTGEETQYF. The chain uses TRBV7-9 and TRBJ2-5, with 8 bases identical to TRBD1. V was clipped by 5 bases and J by 3 bases; unmatched bases: 8. Germline assignment: CDR1 SEHNR and CDR2 FQNEAQ (reference sequence). This CDR3 is 15 amino acids long.